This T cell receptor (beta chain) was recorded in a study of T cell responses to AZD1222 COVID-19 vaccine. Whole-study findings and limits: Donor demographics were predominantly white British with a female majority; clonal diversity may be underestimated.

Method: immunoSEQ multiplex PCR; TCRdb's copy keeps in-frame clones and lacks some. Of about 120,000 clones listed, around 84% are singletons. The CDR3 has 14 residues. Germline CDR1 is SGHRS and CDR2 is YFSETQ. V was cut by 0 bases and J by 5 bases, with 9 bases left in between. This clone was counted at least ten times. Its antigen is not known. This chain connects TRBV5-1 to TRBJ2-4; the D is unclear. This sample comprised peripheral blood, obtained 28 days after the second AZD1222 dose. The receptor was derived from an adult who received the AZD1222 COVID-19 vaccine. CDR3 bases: TGCGCCAGCAGCTTGGGAAGTAGAGAAAACATTCAGTACTTC. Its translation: CASSLGSRENIQYF.